This entry features one T cell receptor beta chain sequence. The same CDR3 also results from other DNA sequences found in this sample. Per the original data handling: It was from reference gene primer amplification that nucleated cell counts were estimated. TCRdb's table, derived via immunoSEQ multiplex PCR, lists solely in-frame clones and lacks some. The V and J calls and clone size are taken from that table; D and trimming were inferred from the DNA. In the table there are 78,000 or so clones, around nine tenths of which are singletons. The data were obtained in a study of blood T cell repertoires in COVID-19. Background on the study: Some COVID-19 samples were acute and others convalescent; all came from the United States, Italy and Spain. PBMCs, B-cell-depleted T cells, or T cells provided the cDNA or gDNA that made up the material.

Per germline, CDR1 LGHDT and CDR2 YNNKEL (reference sequence). V was trimmed by 1 base and J by 1 base, leaving 9 bases between them. The CDR3 is made up of 15 amino acids. The TCR sequence derives from a man in his forties or fifties with active or convalescent COVID-19. The chain combines TRBV3-1 (or the pseudogene TRBV3-2) with TRBJ2-3; possible D gene TRBD1, 5 bases. The material sequenced was peripheral blood. The CDR3 is CASSQGQGRTDTQYF. Written as DNA, the CDR3 is TGTGCCAGCAGCCAAGGTCAGGGCCGCACAGATACGCAGTATTTT.